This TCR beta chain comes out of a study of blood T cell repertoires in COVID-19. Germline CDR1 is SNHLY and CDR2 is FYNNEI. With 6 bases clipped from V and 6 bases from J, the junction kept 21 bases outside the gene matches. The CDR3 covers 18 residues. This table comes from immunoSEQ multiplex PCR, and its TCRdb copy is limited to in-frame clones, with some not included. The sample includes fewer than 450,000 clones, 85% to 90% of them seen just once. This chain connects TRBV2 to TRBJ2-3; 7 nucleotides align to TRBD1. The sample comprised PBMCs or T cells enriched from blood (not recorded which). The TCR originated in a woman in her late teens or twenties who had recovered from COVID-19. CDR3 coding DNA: TGTGCCAGCAGGGCTAGACAGGGTCTAGTACTCGTTAAGGATACGCAGTATTTT. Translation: CASRARQGLVLVKDTQYF.